The source of this TCR beta chain is a study of T cell changes during pregnancy in multiple sclerosis. Germline V gene lookup returns CDR1 MNHEY and CDR2 SMNVEV (reference sequence). With 5 bases removed from V and 5 bases from J, the gap between germline ends came to 10 bases. The CDR3 loop spans 13 amino acids. TCRdb's copy holds only in-frame clones and misses some; the assay was immunoSEQ multiplex PCR. The sample contains about 64,000 clones, less than 95% of which appear only once. The chain combines TRBV27 with TRBJ2-1; D is possibly TRBD1 (5 bases). Here the sequenced sample was peripheral blood, taken in the second trimester of pregnancy. The TCR was taken from a female donor in good health, enrolled as a control in a pregnancy study. CDR3 in DNA: TGTGCCAGCAGTAGGGGTGCCCACAATGAGCAGTTCTTC. Translation: CASSRGAHNEQFF.